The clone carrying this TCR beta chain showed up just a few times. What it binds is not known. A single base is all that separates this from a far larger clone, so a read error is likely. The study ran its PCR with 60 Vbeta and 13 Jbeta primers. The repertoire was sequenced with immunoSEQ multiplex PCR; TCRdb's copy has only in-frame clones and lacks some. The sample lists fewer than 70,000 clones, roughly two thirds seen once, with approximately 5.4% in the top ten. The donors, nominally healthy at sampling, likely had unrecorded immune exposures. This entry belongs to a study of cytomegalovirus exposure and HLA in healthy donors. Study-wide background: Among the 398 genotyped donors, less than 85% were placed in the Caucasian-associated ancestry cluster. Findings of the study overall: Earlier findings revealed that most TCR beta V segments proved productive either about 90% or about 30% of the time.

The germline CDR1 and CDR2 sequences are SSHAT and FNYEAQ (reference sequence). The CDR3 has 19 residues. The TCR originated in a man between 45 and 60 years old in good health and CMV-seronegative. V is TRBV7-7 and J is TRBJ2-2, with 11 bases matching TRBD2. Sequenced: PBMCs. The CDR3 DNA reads TGTGCTAACAGCTTATTCCCCGATAGCGGGGGGGCCTACACCGGGGAGCTGTTTTTT. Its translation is CANSLFPDSGGAYTGELFF. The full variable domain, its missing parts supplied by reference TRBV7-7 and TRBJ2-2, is GAGVSQSPRYKVTKRGQDVTLRCDPISSHATLYWYQQALGQGPEFLTYFNYEAQPDKSGLPSDRFSAERPEGSISTLTIQRTEQRDSAMYRCANSLFPDSGGAYTGELFFGEGSRLTVL.